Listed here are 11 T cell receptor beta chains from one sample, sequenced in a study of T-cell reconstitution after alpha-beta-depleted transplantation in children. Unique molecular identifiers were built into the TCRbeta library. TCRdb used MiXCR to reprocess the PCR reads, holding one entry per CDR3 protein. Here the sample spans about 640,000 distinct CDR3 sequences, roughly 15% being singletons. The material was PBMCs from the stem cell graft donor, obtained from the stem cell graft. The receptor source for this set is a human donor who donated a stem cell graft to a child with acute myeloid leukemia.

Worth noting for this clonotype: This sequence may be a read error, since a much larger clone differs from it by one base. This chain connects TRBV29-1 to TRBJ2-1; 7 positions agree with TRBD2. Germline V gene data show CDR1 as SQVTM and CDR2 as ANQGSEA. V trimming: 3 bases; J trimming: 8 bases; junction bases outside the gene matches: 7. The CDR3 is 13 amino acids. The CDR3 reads CSVDSGAWDEQFF. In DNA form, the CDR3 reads TGCAGCGTTGACAGCGGGGCCTGGGATGAGCAGTTCTTC.

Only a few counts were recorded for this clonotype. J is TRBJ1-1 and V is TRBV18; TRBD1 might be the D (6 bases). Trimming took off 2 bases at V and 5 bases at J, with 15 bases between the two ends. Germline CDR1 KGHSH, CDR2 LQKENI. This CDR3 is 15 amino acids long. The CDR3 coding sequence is TGTGCCAGCTCACCATCTCCCGGACAGCCTACTGAAGCTTTCTTT. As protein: CASSPSPGQPTEAFF.

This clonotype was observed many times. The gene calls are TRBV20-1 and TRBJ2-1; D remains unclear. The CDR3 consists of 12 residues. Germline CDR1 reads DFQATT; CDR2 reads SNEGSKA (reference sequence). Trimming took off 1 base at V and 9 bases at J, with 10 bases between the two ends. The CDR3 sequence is CSARGVGSEQFF. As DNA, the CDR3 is TGCAGTGCTAGAGGGGTTGGAAGTGAGCAGTTCTTC.

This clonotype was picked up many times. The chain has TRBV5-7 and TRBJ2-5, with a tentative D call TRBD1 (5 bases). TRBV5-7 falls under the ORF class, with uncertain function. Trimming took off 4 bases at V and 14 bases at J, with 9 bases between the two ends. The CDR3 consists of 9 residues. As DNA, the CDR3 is TGTGCCAGCAGCATCAGGGTTTACTTC. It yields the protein CASSIRVYF.

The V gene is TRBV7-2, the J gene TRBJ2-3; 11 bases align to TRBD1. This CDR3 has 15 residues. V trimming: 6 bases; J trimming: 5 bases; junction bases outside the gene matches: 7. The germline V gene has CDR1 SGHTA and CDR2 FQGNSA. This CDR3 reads CASRGTGGTGDTQYF. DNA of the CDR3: TGTGCCAGCAGGGGGACAGGGGGTACAGGAGATACGCAGTATTTT.

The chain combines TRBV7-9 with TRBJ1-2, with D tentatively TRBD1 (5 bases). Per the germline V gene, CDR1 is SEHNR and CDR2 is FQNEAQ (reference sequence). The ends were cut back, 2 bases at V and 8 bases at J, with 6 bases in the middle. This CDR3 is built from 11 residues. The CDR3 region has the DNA TGTGCCAGCAGCTTATGGGGCGGCTACACCTTC. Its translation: CASSLWGGYTF.

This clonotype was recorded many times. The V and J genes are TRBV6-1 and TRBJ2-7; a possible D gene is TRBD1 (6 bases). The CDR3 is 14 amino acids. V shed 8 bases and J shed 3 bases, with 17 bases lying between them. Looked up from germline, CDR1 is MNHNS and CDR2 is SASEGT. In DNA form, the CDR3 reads TGTGCCAGCGCTCTCCTTGGGACATTCTACGAGCAGTACTTC. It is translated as CASALLGTFYEQYF.

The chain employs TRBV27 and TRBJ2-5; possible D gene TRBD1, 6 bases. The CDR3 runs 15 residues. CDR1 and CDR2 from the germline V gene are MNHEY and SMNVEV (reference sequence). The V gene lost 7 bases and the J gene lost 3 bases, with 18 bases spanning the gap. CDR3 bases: TGTGCCAGCAAAAATACAGGGATCCCTAAAGAGACCCAGTACTTC. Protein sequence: CASKNTGIPKETQYF.

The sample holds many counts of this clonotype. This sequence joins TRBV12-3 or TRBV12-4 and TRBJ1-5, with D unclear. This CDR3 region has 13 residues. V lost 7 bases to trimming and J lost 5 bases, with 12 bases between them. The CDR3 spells CASKRARDQPQHF. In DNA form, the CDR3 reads TGTGCCAGCAAGAGGGCGCGGGATCAGCCCCAGCATTTT.

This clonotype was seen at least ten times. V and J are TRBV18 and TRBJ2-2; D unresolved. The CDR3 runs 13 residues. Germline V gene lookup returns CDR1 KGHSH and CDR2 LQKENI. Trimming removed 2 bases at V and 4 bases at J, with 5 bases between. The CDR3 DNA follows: TGTGCCAGCTCACCAGGCGGCACCGGGGAGCTGTTTTTT. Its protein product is CASSPGGTGELFF.

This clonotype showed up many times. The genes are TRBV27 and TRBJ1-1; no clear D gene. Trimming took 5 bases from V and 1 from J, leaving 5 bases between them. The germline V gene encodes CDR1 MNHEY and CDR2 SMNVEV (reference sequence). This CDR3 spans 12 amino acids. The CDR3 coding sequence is TGTGCCAGCAGTCGTACGAACACTGAAGCTTTCTTT. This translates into CASSRTNTEAFF.